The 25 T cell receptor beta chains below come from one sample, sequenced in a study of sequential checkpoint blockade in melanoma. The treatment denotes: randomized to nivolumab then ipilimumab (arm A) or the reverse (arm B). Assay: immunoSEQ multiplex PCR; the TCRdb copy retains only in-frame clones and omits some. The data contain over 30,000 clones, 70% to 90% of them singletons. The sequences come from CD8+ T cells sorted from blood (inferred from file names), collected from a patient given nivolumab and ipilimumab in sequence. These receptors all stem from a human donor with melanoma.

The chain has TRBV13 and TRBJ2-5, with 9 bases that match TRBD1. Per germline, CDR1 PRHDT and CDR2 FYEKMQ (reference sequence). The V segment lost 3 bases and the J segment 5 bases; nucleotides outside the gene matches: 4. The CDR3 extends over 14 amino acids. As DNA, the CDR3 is TGTGCCAGCAGCTTGACAGGGGGTGAGGAGACCCAGTACTTC. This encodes CASSLTGGEETQYF.

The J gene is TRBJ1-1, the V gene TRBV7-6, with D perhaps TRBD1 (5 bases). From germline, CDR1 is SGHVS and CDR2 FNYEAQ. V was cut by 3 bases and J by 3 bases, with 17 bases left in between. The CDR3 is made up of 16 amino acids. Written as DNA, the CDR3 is TGTGCCAGCAGCTTCGATAGGGTCTCGGGGGACACTGAAGCTTTCTTT. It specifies CASSFDRVSGDTEAFF. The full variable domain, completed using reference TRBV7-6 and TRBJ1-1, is GAGVSQSPRYKVTKRGQDVALRCDPISGHVSLYWYRQALGQGPEFLTYFNYEAQQDKSGLPNDRFSAERPEGSISTLTIQRTEQRDSAMYRCASSFDRVSGDTEAFFGQGTRLTVV.

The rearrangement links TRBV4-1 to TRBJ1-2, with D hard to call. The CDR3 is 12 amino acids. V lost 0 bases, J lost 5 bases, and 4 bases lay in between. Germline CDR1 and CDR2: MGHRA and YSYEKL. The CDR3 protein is CASSQDLYGYTF. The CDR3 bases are TGCGCCAGCAGCCAAGATCTATATGGCTACACCTTC.

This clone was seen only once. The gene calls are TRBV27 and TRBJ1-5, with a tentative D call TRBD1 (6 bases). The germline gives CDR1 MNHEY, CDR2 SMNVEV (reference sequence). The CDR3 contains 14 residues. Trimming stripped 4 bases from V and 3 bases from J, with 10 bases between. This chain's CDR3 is CASSSSGVNQPQHF. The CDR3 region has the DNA TGTGCCAGCAGTTCCTCAGGGGTCAATCAGCCCCAGCATTTT.

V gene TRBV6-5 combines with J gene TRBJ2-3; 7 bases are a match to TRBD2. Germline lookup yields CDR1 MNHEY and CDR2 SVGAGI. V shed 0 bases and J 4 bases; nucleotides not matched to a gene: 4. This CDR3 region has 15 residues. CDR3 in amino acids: CASSYSPSGSDTQYF. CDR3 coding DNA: TGTGCCAGCAGTTACTCCCCTAGCGGATCAGATACGCAGTATTTT.

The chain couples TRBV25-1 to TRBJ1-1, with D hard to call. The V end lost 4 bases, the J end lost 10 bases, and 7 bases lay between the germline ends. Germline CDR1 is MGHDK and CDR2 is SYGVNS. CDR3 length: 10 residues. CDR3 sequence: CASSAGRAFF. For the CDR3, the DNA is TGTGCCAGCAGTGCCGGGAGAGCTTTCTTT.

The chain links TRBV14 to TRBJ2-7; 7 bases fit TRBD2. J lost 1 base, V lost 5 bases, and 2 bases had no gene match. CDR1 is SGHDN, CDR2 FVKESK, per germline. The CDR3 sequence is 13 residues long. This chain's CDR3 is CASSWGGSYEQYF. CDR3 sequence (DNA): TGTGCCAGCAGCTGGGGGGGATCCTACGAGCAGTACTTC.

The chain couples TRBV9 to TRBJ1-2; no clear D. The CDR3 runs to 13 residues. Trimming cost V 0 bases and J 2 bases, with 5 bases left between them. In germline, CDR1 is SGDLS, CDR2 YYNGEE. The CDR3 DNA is TGTGCCAGCAGCGTAGGCGCCAACTATGGCTACACCTTC. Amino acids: CASSVGANYGYTF. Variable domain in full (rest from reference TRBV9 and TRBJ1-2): DSGVTQTPKHLITATGQRVTLRCSPRSGDLSVYWYQQSLDQGLQFLIQYYNGEERAKGNILERFSAQQFPDLHSELNLSSLELGDSALYFCASSVGANYGYTFGSGTRLTVV.

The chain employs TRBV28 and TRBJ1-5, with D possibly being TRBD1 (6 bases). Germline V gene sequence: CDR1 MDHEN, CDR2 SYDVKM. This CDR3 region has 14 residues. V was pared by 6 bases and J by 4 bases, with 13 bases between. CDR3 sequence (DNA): TGTGCCAGCAGCTTCGGACAGCCAAATCAGCCCCAGCATTTT. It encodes CASSFGQPNQPQHF. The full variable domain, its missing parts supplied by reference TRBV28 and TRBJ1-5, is DVKVTQSSRYLVKRTGEKVFLECVQDMDHENMFWYRQDPGLGLRLIYFSYDVKMKEKGDIPEGYSVSREKKERFSLILESASTNQTSMYLCASSFGQPNQPQHFGDGTRLSIL.

The CDR3 region has the DNA TGCGCCAGCAGAGCGGGCACTATGATATTCCAAGAGACCCAGTACTTC. It yields the protein CASRAGTMIFQETQYF. The V and J genes are TRBV5-1 and TRBJ2-5; D possibly corresponds to TRBD2 (6 bases). The CDR3 spans 16 residues. Looked up from germline, CDR1 is SGHRS and CDR2 is YFSETQ. V lost 5 bases and J lost 1, with 18 bases in between.

The DNA of the CDR3 is TGCGCCAGCAGCCAAGATCCCAGGGTTGGAAACACCATATATTTT. Amino acids: CASSQDPRVGNTIYF. The rearrangement joins TRBV4-1 to TRBJ1-3; D perhaps matches TRBD1 (5 bases). Germline V gene lookup returns CDR1 MGHRA and CDR2 YSYEKL. This CDR3 region has 15 residues. V lost 0 bases to trimming and J lost 3 bases, with 9 bases between them.

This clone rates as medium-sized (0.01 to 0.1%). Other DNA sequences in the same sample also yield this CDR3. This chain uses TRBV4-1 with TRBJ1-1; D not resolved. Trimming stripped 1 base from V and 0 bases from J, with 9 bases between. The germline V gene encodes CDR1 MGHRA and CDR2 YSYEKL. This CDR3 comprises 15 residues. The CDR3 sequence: CASSQGGLMNTEAFF. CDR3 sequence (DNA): TGCGCCAGCAGCCAAGGAGGACTGATGAACACTGAAGCTTTCTTT.

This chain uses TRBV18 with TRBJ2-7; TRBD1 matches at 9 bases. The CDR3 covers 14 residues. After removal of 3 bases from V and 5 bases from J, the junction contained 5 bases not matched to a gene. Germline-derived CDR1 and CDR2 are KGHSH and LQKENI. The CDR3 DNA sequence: TGTGCCAGCTCACCTGGACAGGGGCTTCACGAGCAGTACTTC. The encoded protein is CASSPGQGLHEQYF.

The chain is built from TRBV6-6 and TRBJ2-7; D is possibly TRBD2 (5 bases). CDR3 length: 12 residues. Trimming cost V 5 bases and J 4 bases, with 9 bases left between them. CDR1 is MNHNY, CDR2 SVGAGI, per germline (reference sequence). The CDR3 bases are TGTGCCAGCAGTCCAGACTATTACGAGCAGTACTTC. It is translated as CASSPDYYEQYF.

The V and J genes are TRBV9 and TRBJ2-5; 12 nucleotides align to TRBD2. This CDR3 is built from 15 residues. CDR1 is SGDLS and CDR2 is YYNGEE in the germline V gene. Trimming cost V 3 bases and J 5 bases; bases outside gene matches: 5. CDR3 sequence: CASSAELAGGETQYF. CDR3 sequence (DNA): TGTGCCAGCAGCGCCGAACTAGCGGGAGGCGAGACCCAGTACTTC.

The DNA of the CDR3 is TGCGCCAGCAGCCAAGATGGGACAGATAACTATGGCTACACCTTC. Translating gives CASSQDGTDNYGYTF. The rearrangement uses TRBV4-1 and TRBJ1-2; TRBD1 aligns across 7 bases. Per germline, CDR1 MGHRA and CDR2 YSYEKL. The CDR3 has 15 residues. With 0 bases clipped from V and 1 base from J, the junction kept 2 bases outside the gene matches.

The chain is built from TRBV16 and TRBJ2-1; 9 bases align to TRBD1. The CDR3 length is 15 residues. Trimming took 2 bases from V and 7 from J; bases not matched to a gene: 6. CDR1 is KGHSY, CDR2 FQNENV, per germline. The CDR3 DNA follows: TGTGCCAGCAGCCAAGGGGACAGGGCATTAAATGAGCAGTTCTTC. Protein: CASSQGDRALNEQFF.

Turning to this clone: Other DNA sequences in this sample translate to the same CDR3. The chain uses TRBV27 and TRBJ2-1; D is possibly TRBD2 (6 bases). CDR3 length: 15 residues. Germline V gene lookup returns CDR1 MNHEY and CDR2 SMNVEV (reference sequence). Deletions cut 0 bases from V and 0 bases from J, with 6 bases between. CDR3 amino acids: CASSLSGSSYNEQFF. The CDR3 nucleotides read TGTGCCAGCAGTTTATCCGGGAGCTCCTACAATGAGCAGTTCTTC.

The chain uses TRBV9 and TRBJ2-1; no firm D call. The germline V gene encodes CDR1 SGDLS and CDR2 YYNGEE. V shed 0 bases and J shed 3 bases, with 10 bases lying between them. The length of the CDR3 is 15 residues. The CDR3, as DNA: TGTGCCAGCAGCGTAGGTCCCAGTTACTACAATGAGCAGTTCTTC. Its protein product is CASSVGPSYYNEQFF.

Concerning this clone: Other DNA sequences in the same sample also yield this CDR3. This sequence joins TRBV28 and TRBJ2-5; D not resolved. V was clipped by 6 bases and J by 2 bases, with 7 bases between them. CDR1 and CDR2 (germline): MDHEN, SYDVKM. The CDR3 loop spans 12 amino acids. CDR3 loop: CASSPGQETQYF. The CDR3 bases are TGTGCCAGCAGCCCAGGTCAAGAGACCCAGTACTTC.

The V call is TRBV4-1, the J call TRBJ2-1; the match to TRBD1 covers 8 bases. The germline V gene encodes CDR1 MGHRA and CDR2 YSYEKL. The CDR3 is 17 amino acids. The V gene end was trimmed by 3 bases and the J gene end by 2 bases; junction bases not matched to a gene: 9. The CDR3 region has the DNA TGCGCCAGCAGCCAGGGAACGCAGGGGGCTCCCTACAATGAGCAGTTCTTC. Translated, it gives CASSQGTQGAPYNEQFF.

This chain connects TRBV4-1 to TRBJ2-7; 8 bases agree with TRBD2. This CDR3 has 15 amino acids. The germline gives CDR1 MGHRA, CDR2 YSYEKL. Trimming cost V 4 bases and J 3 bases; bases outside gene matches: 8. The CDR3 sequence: CASSPHLAGYYEQYF. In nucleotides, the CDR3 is TGCGCCAGCAGCCCCCACTTAGCGGGGTACTACGAGCAGTACTTC.

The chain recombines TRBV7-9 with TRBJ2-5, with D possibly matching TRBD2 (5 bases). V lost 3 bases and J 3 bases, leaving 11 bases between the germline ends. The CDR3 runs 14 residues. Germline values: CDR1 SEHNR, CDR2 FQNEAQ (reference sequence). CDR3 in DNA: TGTGCCAGCAGCTTTGATTACGGGGAAGAGACCCAGTACTTC. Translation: CASSFDYGEETQYF.

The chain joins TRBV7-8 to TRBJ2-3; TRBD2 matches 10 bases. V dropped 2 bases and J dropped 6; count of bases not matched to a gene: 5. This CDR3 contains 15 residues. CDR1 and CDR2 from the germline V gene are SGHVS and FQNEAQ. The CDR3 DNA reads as TGTGCCAGCAGCTTAAGCGGGGGGGCGGGGGATACGCAGTATTTT. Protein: CASSLSGGAGDTQYF.

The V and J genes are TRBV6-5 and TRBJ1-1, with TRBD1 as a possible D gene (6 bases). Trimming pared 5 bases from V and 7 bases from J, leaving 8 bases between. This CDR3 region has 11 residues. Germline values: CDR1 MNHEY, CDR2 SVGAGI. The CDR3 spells CASSTGREAFF. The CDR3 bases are TGTGCCAGCAGTACAGGGCGTGAAGCTTTCTTT.